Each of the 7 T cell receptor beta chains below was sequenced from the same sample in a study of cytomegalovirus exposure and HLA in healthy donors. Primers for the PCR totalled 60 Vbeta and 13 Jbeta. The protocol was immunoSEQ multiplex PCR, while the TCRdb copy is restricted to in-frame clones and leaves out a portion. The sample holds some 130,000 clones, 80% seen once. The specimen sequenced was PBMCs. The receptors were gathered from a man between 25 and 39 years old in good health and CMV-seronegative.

The chain's CDR3 is CATSSPAAGELFF. The CDR3 region has the DNA TGTGCCACCAGCAGCCCAGCGGCCGGGGAGCTGTTTTTT. The rearrangement links TRBV15 to TRBJ2-2; tentative D call: TRBD2 (5 bases). V lost 3 bases and J 6 bases, leaving 8 bases between the germline ends. The CDR3 runs to 13 residues. CDR1 LNHNV and CDR2 YYDKDF come from the germline V gene (reference sequence). The variable domain in full, with the rest retrieved from reference TRBV15 and TRBJ2-2, is DAMVIQNPRYQVTQFGKPVTLSCSQTLNHNVMYWYQQKSSQAPKLLFHYYDKDFNNEADTPDNFQSRRPNTSFCFLDIRSPGLGDTAMYLCATSSPAAGELFFGEGSRLTVL.

DNA for the CDR3: TGTGCCAGCAGCTTAGAGTCAGATTATGGCTACACCTTC. Protein sequence: CASSLESDYGYTF. This chain connects TRBV7-9 to TRBJ1-2; no clear D gene. V dropped 1 base and J dropped 5 bases, with 8 bases sitting between them. This CDR3 region has 13 residues. Germline-derived CDR1 and CDR2 are SEHNR and FQNEAQ (reference sequence).

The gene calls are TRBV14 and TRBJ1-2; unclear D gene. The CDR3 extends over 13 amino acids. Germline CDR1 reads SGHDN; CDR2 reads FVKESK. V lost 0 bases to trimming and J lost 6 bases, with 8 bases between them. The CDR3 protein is CASSQDLADGYTF. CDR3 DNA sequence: TGTGCCAGCAGCCAAGATTTGGCAGATGGCTACACCTTC.

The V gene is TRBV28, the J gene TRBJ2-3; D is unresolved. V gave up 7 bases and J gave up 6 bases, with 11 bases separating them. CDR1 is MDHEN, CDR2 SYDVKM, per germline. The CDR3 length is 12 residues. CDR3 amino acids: CASTQVGDTQYF. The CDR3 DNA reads TGTGCCAGCACTCAGGTTGGGGATACGCAGTATTTT. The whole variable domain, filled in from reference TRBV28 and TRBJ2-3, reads DVKVTQSSRYLVKRTGEKVFLECVQDMDHENMFWYRQDPGLGLRLIYFSYDVKMKEKGDIPEGYSVSREKKERFSLILESASTNQTSMYLCASTQVGDTQYFGPGTRLTVL.

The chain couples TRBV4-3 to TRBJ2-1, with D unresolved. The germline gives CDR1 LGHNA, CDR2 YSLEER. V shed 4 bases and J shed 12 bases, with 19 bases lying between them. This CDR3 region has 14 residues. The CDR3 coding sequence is TGCGCCAGCAGCCGGTCCCGATCCCGAGAAAGGCAGTTCTTC. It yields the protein CASSRSRSRERQFF.

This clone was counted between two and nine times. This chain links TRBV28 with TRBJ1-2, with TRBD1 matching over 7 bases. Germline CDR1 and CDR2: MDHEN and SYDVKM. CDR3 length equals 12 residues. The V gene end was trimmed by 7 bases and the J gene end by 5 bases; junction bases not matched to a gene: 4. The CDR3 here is CASNPGGYGYTF. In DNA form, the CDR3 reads TGTGCCAGCAACCCAGGGGGTTATGGCTACACCTTC.

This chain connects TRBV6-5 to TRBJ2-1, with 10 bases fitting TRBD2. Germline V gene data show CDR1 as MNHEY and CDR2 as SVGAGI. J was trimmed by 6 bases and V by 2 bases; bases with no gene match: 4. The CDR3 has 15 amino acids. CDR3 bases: TGTGCCAGCAGTTACCTAGCGGGAGTTTCCAATGAGCAGTTCTTC. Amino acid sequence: CASSYLAGVSNEQFF.